This TCR beta chain was profiled in a study of blood T cell repertoires in COVID-19. In the study overall: T cells, B-cell-depleted T cells, or PBMCs supplied cDNA or gDNA.

Deletions cut 11 bases from V and 1 base from J, with 9 bases between. The V gene's germline CDR1 is MDHEN and CDR2 SYDVKM. The CDR3 is 12 amino acids. In the study's own analysis: Amplification from reference gene primers served as the basis for estimated nucleated cell counts. Repertoires were generated with immunoSEQ multiplex PCR, while TCRdb's copy carries only in-frame clones and drops some. V and J calls and clone size are given by that table; D and trimming were obtained from the DNA. The table shows 100,000 to 150,000 clones, with less than 90% occurring only once. Sequenced input: peripheral blood. The chain recombines TRBV28 with TRBJ1-5; tentatively, D is TRBD1 (5 bases). This receptor was identified in an elderly woman with acute or convalescent COVID-19. The CDR3 spells CAGGDSNQPQHF. CDR3 nucleotides: TGTGCCGGCGGGGACAGCAATCAGCCCCAGCATTTT.